This T cell receptor beta chain appears in the sequencing data of a study of Ad26.COV2.S vaccination and SARS-CoV-2 variants. The overall study: Sample donor was a member of the COV1001 Ad26.COV2.S trial arm. In the study, Ad26.COV2.S was injected intramuscularly once, or twice 56 days apart. Study-wide points: Spike-specific TCR breadth in vaccine recipients exceeded that seen in placebo recipients. Across vaccine and placebo recipients, the breadth of non-spike TCRs was similar.

Profiling relied on immunoSEQ multiplex PCR, and the TCRdb table lists in-frame clones only, not all of them. In the table there are about 480,000 clones, around 90% of which are singletons. Treatment given: roughly 20 received Ad26.COV2.S at low or high dose, single or two shots; 5 received placebo; per-sample allocation not given. Day 63 after the first vaccine or placebo injection was the time point for sampling. A note on this clone: No antigen is known for it.

V dropped 1 base and J dropped 1 base, with 14 bases sitting between them. Germline CDR1 and CDR2: SGHTA and FQGTGA. This CDR3 has 17 amino acids. This sequence originates from a person aged 18-65 years who received the Ad26.COV2.S COVID-19 vaccine or a placebo. The genes are TRBV7-3 and TRBJ1-3; D not resolved. The input for sequencing was peripheral blood, taken in a trial of Ad26.COV2.S vaccine versus placebo. CDR3 protein: CASSLNPQVGSGNTIYF. CDR3 nucleotides: TGTGCCAGCAGCTTAAACCCCCAGGTCGGGTCTGGAAACACCATATATTTT.